What follows is one TCR beta chain and its context. Measured with immunoSEQ multiplex PCR; TCRdb has only the in-frame clones, and not every one. The sample has tens of thousands of clones, roughly 87% seen once. The source of the sample is a study of OX40 agonist ivuxolimab in advanced cancers. The wider study: Of the participants, around 43% had some prior anti-PD-1, anti-PD-L1 or anti-CTLA-4 therapy, which was allowed.

Germline CDR1 is MNHEY and CDR2 is SMNVEV (reference sequence). The CDR3 is made up of 17 amino acids. V lost 6 bases and J 2 bases, leaving 20 bases between the germline ends. This material consisted of CD4+ or CD8+ T cells sorted from blood, taken in a trial of the OX40 agonist ivuxolimab. The rearrangement uses TRBV27 and TRBJ2-1; D is unresolved. This TCR came from an adult with an advanced solid tumor such as melanoma, head and neck, liver or kidney cancer. The CDR3, as DNA: TGTGCCAGCAGCTTGGGGTGGCTCCCTCTCACCTACAATGAGCAGTTCTTC. This codes for CASSLGWLPLTYNEQFF.